This T cell receptor beta chain is from a study of graft-versus-host responses after intestinal transplantation. Overall study context: Transplantation in recipients was multivisceral, liver-intestinal, or isolated intestinal. Recipients were all induced with anti-thymocyte globulin, then given tacrolimus and steroids for around three years. Study-wide findings and caveats: Peak GvH clone levels in circulation were associated with early post-transplant HvG declines. Clonal ratios of graft-versus-host to host-versus-graft in allografts were high for patients exhibiting graft-donor T cell macrochimerism.

For this clone: Its antigen is unknown.

The CDR3 consists of 14 residues. V dropped 8 bases and J dropped 3 bases, with 16 bases sitting between them. Germline CDR1 and CDR2: LNHDA and SQIVND (reference sequence). The assay was immunoSEQ multiplex PCR, and TCRdb's table has in-frame clones only and misses some. The table lists over 7,500 clones, approximately 64% of them singletons. Processed graft tissue released its intraepithelial and lamina propria lymphocytes. The source was ileum tissue, collected approximately 460 days after transplant. The TCR originated in a human patient who received an intestinal transplant, so some T cells may come from the graft donor. V gene TRBV19 combines with J gene TRBJ1-1; TRBD1 is a possible D gene (6 bases). CDR3: CASCVGGLHTEAFF. CDR3 bases: TGTGCCAGTTGCGTAGGGGGTCTACACACTGAAGCTTTCTTT.